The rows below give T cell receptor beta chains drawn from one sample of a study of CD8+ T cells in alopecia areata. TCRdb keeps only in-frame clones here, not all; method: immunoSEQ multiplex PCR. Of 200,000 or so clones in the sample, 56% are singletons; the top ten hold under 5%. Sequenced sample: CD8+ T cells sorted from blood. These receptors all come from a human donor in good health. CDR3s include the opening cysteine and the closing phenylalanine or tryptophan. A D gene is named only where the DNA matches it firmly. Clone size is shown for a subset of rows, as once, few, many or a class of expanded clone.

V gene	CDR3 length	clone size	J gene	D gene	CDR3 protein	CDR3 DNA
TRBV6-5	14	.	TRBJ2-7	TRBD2	CASTPGERGVWQYF	TGTGCCAGCACTCCGGGGGAGCGGGGGGTATGGCAGTACTTC
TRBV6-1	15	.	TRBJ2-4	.	CASSDWGAAKNIQYF	TGTGCCAGCAGTGACTGGGGGGCCGCCAAAAACATTCAGTACTTC
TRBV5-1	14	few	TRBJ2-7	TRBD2	CASSPQTSGYEQYF	TGCGCCAGCAGCCCTCAGACTAGCGGCTACGAGCAGTACTTC
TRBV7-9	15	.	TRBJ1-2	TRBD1	CASSLGQGTNYGYTF	TGTGCCAGCAGCCTCGGACAGGGAACTAACTATGGCTACACCTTC
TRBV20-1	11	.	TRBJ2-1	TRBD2	CSAAGDNEQFF	TGCAGTGCTGCGGGAGACAATGAGCAGTTCTTC
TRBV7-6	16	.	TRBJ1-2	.	CASSPGQGSSNYGYTF	TGTGCCAGCAGCCCCGGGCAGGGGAGTTCAAACTATGGCTACACCTTC
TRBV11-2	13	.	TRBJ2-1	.	CASKKWDGNEQFF	TGTGCCAGCAAAAAGTGGGATGGCAATGAGCAGTTCTTC
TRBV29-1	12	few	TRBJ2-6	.	CSSLSGANVLTF	TGCAGCTCACTCTCTGGGGCCAACGTCCTGACTTTC
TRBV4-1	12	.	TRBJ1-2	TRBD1	CASRQGANGYTF	TGCGCCAGCAGACAGGGGGCGAACGGCTACACCTTC
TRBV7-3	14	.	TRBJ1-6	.	CASSLGQLNSPLHF	TGTGCCAGCAGCTTAGGGCAGTTGAATTCACCCCTCCACTTT
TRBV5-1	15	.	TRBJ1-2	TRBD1	CASSLRTGSDYGYTF	TGCGCCAGCAGCCTCCGGACAGGGTCGGACTATGGCTACACCTTC
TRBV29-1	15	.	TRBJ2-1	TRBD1	CSVEVVGQLNNEQFF	TGCAGCGTTGAAGTGGTGGGACAGCTTAACAATGAGCAGTTCTTC
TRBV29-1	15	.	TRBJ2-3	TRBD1	CSVDPGQGSTDTQYF	TGCAGCGTTGACCCGGGACAGGGAAGCACAGATACGCAGTATTTT
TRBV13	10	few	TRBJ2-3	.	CATSGDTQYF	TGTGCCACCTCGGGTGATACGCAGTATTTT
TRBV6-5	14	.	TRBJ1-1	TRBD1	CASSYRGTGSEAFF	TGTGCCAGCAGTTATCGTGGGACAGGTAGTGAAGCTTTCTTT
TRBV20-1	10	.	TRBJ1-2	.	CSVRDYGYTF	TGCAGTGTCAGGGACTATGGCTACACCTTC
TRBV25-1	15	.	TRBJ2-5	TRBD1	CASSRRDRALETQYF	TGTGCCAGCAGTCGCCGGGACAGAGCGTTGGAGACCCAGTACTTC
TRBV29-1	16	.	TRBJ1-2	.	CSVAYDLGVTNYGYTF	TGCAGCGTCGCATACGATTTGGGGGTAACTAACTATGGCTACACCTTC
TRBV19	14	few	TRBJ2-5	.	CASSINPGQETQYF	TGTGCCAGTAGTATAAACCCGGGCCAAGAGACCCAGTACTTC
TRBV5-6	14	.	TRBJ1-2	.	CASSLIGVKDGYTF	TGTGCCAGCAGCTTGATCGGGGTTAAGGATGGCTACACCTTC
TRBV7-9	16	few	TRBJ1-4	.	CASSAPFYGENEKLFF	TGTGCCAGCAGCGCCCCTTTCTATGGGGAAAATGAAAAACTGTTTTTT
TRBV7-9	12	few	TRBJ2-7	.	CASSLRGNEQYF	TGTGCCAGCAGCCTCCGAGGGAACGAGCAGTACTTC